A selection of T cell receptor beta chains follows, all from one sample in a study of blood T cell repertoires in COVID-19. Only in-frame clones appear in the TCRdb table, and some are missing; sequencing was by immunoSEQ multiplex PCR. The sample lists under 130,000 clones; around 85% were seen once. What was sequenced was peripheral blood. Every receptor here comes from a man between 65 and 80 years old with active or convalescent COVID-19. Both conserved end residues are part of each CDR3. The order of the fields is V gene, D gene, clone size, J gene, CDR3 protein, CDR3 DNA. A D gene is named only where the DNA matches it firmly. Some rows have no size entry. The others give once, few or many, or a class for an expanded clone.

>TRBV3-1/TRBV3-2|TRBD1|-|TRBJ1-2
CASRLDRGTATNYGYTF
TGTGCCAGCAGACTTGACAGGGGAACAGCGACTAACTATGGCTACACCTTC
>TRBV7-8|TRBD1|-|TRBJ2-7
CASSSRHGQGLEQYF
TGTGCCAGCAGCTCCCGACACGGACAGGGTCTCGAGCAGTACTTC
>TRBV7-9|-|-|TRBJ2-3
CASSLVERGTDTQYF
TGTGCCAGCAGCTTAGTCGAACGGGGCACAGATACGCAGTATTTT
>TRBV6-6|TRBD1|-|TRBJ2-3
CASSYTTGSLYTQYF
TGTGCCAGCAGTTACACGACAGGGTCTCTTTATACGCAGTATTTT
>TRBV3-1/TRBV3-2|-|-|TRBJ2-2
CASSQGGPSGELFF
TGTGCCAGCAGCCAAGGTGGTCCGAGCGGGGAGCTGTTTTTT
>TRBV7-9|-|-|TRBJ1-6
CASSLGSSYNSPLHF
TGTGCCAGCAGCTTAGGGAGCTCCTATAATTCACCCCTCCACTTT
>TRBV19|TRBD1|-|TRBJ2-7
CASSRGTGSYEQYF
TGTGCCAGTAGTAGGGGGACAGGGAGCTACGAGCAGTACTTC
>TRBV5-1|-|-|TRBJ2-5
CASSWITGKGTETQYF
TGCGCCAGCAGCTGGATTACAGGGAAGGGTACCGAGACCCAGTACTTC
>TRBV5-4|TRBD1|-|TRBJ2-7
CASSPTTGSHYEQYF
TGTGCCAGCAGCCCAACGACAGGGAGTCACTACGAGCAGTACTTC
>TRBV7-9|TRBD1|few|TRBJ2-5
CASSPQGAQYF
TGTGCCAGCAGCCCACAGGGGGCCCAGTACTTC
>TRBV9|TRBD2|-|TRBJ2-7
CASSAGLAESYEQYF
TGTGCCAGCAGCGCGGGACTAGCGGAGTCCTACGAGCAGTACTTC
>TRBV2|TRBD1|-|TRBJ1-1
CASRGQGGAEAFF
TGTGCCAGCAGGGGACAGGGGGGGGCTGAAGCTTTCTTT
>TRBV28|-|few|TRBJ1-1
CASSFGPGGTEAFF
TGTGCCAGCAGTTTCGGGCCTGGGGGGACTGAAGCTTTCTTT